This TCR beta chain stems from a study of blood T cell repertoires in COVID-19. The overall study: Acute and convalescent COVID-19 specimens originated in the United States, Italy and Spain. Nucleic acid was either cDNA or gDNA, and it came from T cells, B-cell-depleted T cells, or PBMCs.

Methods used by the authors: From reference gene primer amplification, estimates of nucleated cell counts were derived. TCRdb's copy holds only in-frame clones and misses some; the assay was immunoSEQ multiplex PCR. From that table come the V and J calls and clone size; the DNA was used to work out D and trimming. Of tens of thousands of clones listed, around 86% are singletons. This CDR3 has 15 residues. With 6 bases clipped from V and 6 bases from J, the junction kept 10 bases outside the gene matches. Germline V CDR1 and CDR2: MNHEY, SVGAGI. Sequencing used peripheral blood. The chain links TRBV6-5 to TRBJ1-1, with 10 bases that match TRBD1. The sequence was obtained from a human donor in a cohort sampled during active COVID-19. The CDR3 DNA reads TGTGCCAGCAGCCGGCGACAGGGGGCGCCCCCTGAAGCTTTCTTT. This sequence encodes CASSRRQGAPPEAFF.